One sample yielded the 30 T cell receptor beta chains listed below, sequenced in a study of cytomegalovirus exposure and HLA in healthy donors. PCR amplification relied on 60 Vbeta primers (plus 13 Jbeta primers). Clones were sequenced by immunoSEQ multiplex PCR, and TCRdb holds only the in-frame ones, with some missing. This table has some 200,000 clones, approximately 80% appearing once. The sequencing input was PBMCs. Source of these receptors: a woman in her fifties or sixties in good health and CMV-seropositive.

The genes are TRBV5-1 and TRBJ2-2; D might be TRBD2 (5 bases). Deletions cut 0 bases from V and 3 bases from J, with 9 bases between. The CDR3 is 15 amino acids. Germline V gene sequence: CDR1 SGHRS, CDR2 YFSETQ. CDR3 in amino acids: CASSLGGLDTGELFF. The CDR3 DNA is TGCGCCAGCAGCTTGGGAGGGTTGGACACCGGGGAGCTGTTTTTT.

This chain connects TRBV2 to TRBJ2-5; TRBD1 aligns across 9 bases. CDR1 SNHLY and CDR2 FYNNEI come from the germline V gene. The V and J ends lost 4 bases and 2 bases, in that order; junction bases with no gene match: 11. There are 17 residues in the CDR3. CDR3 DNA sequence: TGTGCCAGCAGTGCCTCCACAGGGGGCCTGATTCAAGAGACCCAGTACTTC. Translated, it gives CASSASTGGLIQETQYF.

This CDR3 reads CASNTAWGVDTQYF. CDR3 nucleotides: TGTGCCAGTAACACCGCCTGGGGGGTGGATACGCAGTATTTT. The rearrangement joins TRBV19 to TRBJ2-3; tentatively, D is TRBD2 (6 bases). V was clipped by 7 bases and J by 6 bases, with 17 bases between them. The CDR3 is made up of 14 amino acids. The germline CDR1 and CDR2 sequences are LNHDA and SQIVND (reference sequence).

This clone was observed once. The V call is TRBV12-2, the J call TRBJ1-5; the listed D gene, TRBD1, was not tested against the DNA. TRBV12-2 is assigned pseudogene status. The CDR3 sequence is 17 residues long. CDR3 coding DNA: TGTGCAAGTCGCTCACCCCCGCCGAGACAGGGGATCGAGCCCCAGCATTTT. It specifies CASRSPPPRQGIEPQHF.

The chain links TRBV9 to TRBJ1-1; 8 bases are shared with TRBD1. The CDR3 has 14 residues. V gave up 6 bases and J gave up 0 bases; unmatched junction bases: 4. Germline CDR1 is SGDLS and CDR2 is YYNGEE. CDR3 in amino acids: CASTRGPMNTEAFF. The CDR3 coding sequence is TGTGCCAGCACCAGGGGGCCGATGAACACTGAAGCTTTCTTT.

This chain joins TRBV19 and TRBJ1-6, with D uncertain. CDR3 length: 14 residues. Trimming took off 4 bases at V and 13 bases at J, with 17 bases between the two ends. Germline V lookup: CDR1 LNHDA, CDR2 SQIVND (reference sequence). Here the CDR3 reads CASSSNAREFPLHF. CDR3 DNA sequence: TGTGCCAGTAGTAGTAATGCGCGGGAGTTCCCCCTCCACTTT.

This rearrangement joins TRBV28 to TRBJ1-6; D uncertain. V was shortened by 8 bases and J by 0 bases, with 5 bases between the two germline ends. The length of the CDR3 is 13 residues. Germline CDR1 MDHEN, CDR2 SYDVKM. CDR3 residues: CASLSSYNSPLHF. Here the CDR3 DNA reads TGTGCCAGCTTGAGCTCCTATAATTCACCCCTCCACTTT. Full variable domain (missing parts from reference TRBV28 and TRBJ1-6): DVKVTQSSRYLVKRTGEKVFLECVQDMDHENMFWYRQDPGLGLRLIYFSYDVKMKEKGDIPEGYSVSREKKERFSLILESASTNQTSMYLCASLSSYNSPLHFGNGTRLTVT.

Only one count was recorded for this clone. V gene TRBV9 combines with J gene TRBJ2-5; 10 nucleotides match TRBD2. This CDR3 spans 15 amino acids. Germline V gives CDR1 SGDLS, CDR2 YYNGEE. Unmatched junction bases numbered 5, after V lost 4 bases and J lost 2 bases. The chain's CDR3 is CASSRGTSVQETQYF. The CDR3 DNA sequence: TGTGCCAGCAGCCGAGGGACTAGCGTTCAAGAGACCCAGTACTTC.

The chain links TRBV2 to TRBJ1-2; 9 nucleotides agree with TRBD1. J was trimmed by 5 bases and V by 5 bases; bases with no gene match: 6. This CDR3 comprises 14 residues. Germline CDR1 and CDR2: SNHLY and FYNNEI. The CDR3 region is CASSPGQGRYGYTF. CDR3 coding DNA: TGTGCCAGCAGTCCGGGACAGGGAAGGTATGGCTACACCTTC.

In its sample, this clone was seen a few times. The chain uses TRBV11-1 and TRBJ2-7, with a possible D match to TRBD1 (5 bases). Germline lookup yields CDR1 SGHAT and CDR2 FQDESV (reference sequence). Trimming shortened V by 5 bases and J by 4 bases, and 9 bases separated the two germline ends. CDR3 length: 12 residues. CDR3 protein: CASSRQSYEQYF. The CDR3 DNA reads as TGTGCCAGCAGCCGACAGAGTTACGAGCAGTACTTC. Drawing the rest from reference TRBV11-1 and TRBJ2-7, the complete variable domain is EAEVAQSPRYKITEKSQAVAFWCDPISGHATLYWYRQILGQGPELLVQFQDESVVDDSQLPKDRFSAERLKGVDSTLKIQPAELGDSAMYLCASSRQSYEQYFGPGTRLTVT.

The chain couples TRBV18 to TRBJ2-3; 8 positions agree with TRBD2. Germline V gene sequence: CDR1 KGHSH, CDR2 LQKENI. The CDR3 loop spans 16 amino acids. The V gene end was trimmed by 7 bases and the J gene end by 1 base; junction bases not matched to a gene: 10. The CDR3 sequence: CASYHGSGGGTDTQYF. The CDR3 nucleotides are TGTGCCAGCTACCACGGTTCCGGGGGGGGCACAGATACGCAGTATTTT.

Turning to this clone: A far bigger clonotype differs at one base, so this is likely a read error. The chain is built from TRBV4-1 and TRBJ1-4; maybe TRBD1 (6 bases). The CDR3 has 16 residues. Germline values: CDR1 MGHRA, CDR2 YSYEKL. The V end was cut by 6 bases, the J end by 4 bases, with 18 bases between. CDR3 sequence reads: CASRQNSGHLNEKLFF. CDR3 nucleotides: TGCGCCAGCAGACAAAACTCGGGACACCTTAATGAAAAACTGTTTTTT.

The V and J genes are TRBV15 and TRBJ1-6; 8 nucleotides line up with TRBD1. Germline lookup yields CDR1 LNHNV and CDR2 YYDKDF (reference sequence). With 4 bases clipped from V and 10 bases from J, the junction kept 12 bases outside the gene matches. CDR3 size: 16 residues. CDR3 bases: TGTGCCACCAGCAAGCAGGGGGCAGGGGCATTGTCACCCCTCCACTTT. It yields the protein CATSKQGAGALSPLHF.

The chain links TRBV7-6 to TRBJ2-7; the D gene is possibly TRBD1 (6 bases). Germline CDR1 is SGHVS and CDR2 is FNYEAQ. The CDR3 has 16 residues. V was clipped by 5 bases and J by 3 bases, with 20 bases between them. The CDR3 region is CASSPTWTASSYEQYF. CDR3 DNA: TGTGCCAGCAGCCCCACTTGGACAGCTAGCAGCTACGAGCAGTACTTC.

The V gene is TRBV6-1, the J gene TRBJ2-2; 10 nucleotides agree with TRBD1. Germline CDR1 reads MNHNS; CDR2 reads SASEGT. The junction had 7 bases not matched to a gene; V was cut back by 7 bases and J by 5 bases. The CDR3 spans 15 residues. The CDR3 DNA is TGTGCCAGCAAAAGCGACAGGGGGCAGACCGGGGAGCTGTTTTTT. This codes for CASKSDRGQTGELFF.

The genes are TRBV5-1 and TRBJ2-3, with 9 positions matching TRBD2. Germline-derived CDR1 and CDR2 are SGHRS and YFSETQ. The CDR3 is 14 amino acids. V was clipped by 1 base and J by 4 bases; unmatched bases: 1. CDR3 amino acids: CASSLTSGPDTQYF. For the CDR3, the DNA is TGCGCCAGCAGCTTGACTAGCGGGCCAGATACGCAGTATTTT.

The V call is TRBV27, the J call TRBJ1-5; D remains unclear. CDR1 is MNHEY, CDR2 SMNVEV, per germline (reference sequence). This CDR3 comprises 15 residues. V lost 6 bases and J 0 bases, leaving 12 bases between the germline ends. The CDR3 DNA reads as TGTGCCAGCAGCGGACGGCGGGATAGCAATCAGCCCCAGCATTTT. Amino acid sequence: CASSGRRDSNQPQHF.

A remark on this clone: Other DNA sequences of this sample code for an identical CDR3. The rearrangement joins TRBV7-2 to TRBJ1-4; 8 bases agree with TRBD1. Germline V lookup: CDR1 SGHTA, CDR2 FQGNSA. The CDR3 spans 16 residues. Trimming at V came to 3 bases and at J to 11 bases, leaving 14 bases not matched to a gene. The DNA of the CDR3 is TGTGCCAGCAGCTTGATACCTGGACAGGGAGGTGAGAAACTGTTTTTT. Translation: CASSLIPGQGGEKLFF.

The CDR3 here is CASSTGGTHNEQFF. DNA of the CDR3: TGTGCCAGTAGTACGGGGGGCACCCACAATGAGCAGTTCTTC. V is TRBV19 and J is TRBJ2-1; perhaps TRBD2 as D (7 bases). V lost 4 bases and J lost 5, with 12 bases in between. This CDR3 has 14 amino acids. CDR1 LNHDA and CDR2 SQIVND come from the germline V gene (reference sequence). The whole variable domain, remainder taken from reference TRBV19 and TRBJ2-1, is DGGITQSPKYLFRKEGQNVTLSCEQNLNHDAMYWYRQDPGQGLRLIYYSQIVNDFQKGDIAEGYSVSREKKESFPLTVTSAQKNPTAFYLCASSTGGTHNEQFFGPGTRLTVL.

The gene calls are TRBV4-1 and TRBJ2-2; a weak D match, TRBD1 (6 bases). CDR3 size: 15 residues. In germline, CDR1 is MGHRA, CDR2 YSYEKL. V gave up 4 bases and J gave up 0 bases, with 9 bases separating them. CDR3 DNA sequence: TGCGCCAGCAGCCTCGGACAGACGAACACCGGGGAGCTGTTTTTT. Amino acid sequence: CASSLGQTNTGELFF.

There are a few counts of this clone. The genes are TRBV12-5 and TRBJ1-5, with D possibly being TRBD1 (5 bases). The CDR3 has 12 amino acids. Germline values: CDR1 LGHNT, CDR2 FRNRAP. V was trimmed by 6 bases and J by 10 bases, leaving 13 bases between them. CDR3 sequence (DNA): TGTGCTAGTGGCAAAGTCGGGACTCCCCAGCATTTT. This codes for CASGKVGTPQHF.

This chain joins TRBV4-1 and TRBJ2-2; 10 positions agree with TRBD2. V lost 0 bases, J lost 6 bases, and 7 bases stayed unmatched. Germline CDR1 and CDR2: MGHRA and YSYEKL. This CDR3 is built from 17 residues. The CDR3 nucleotides are TGCGCCAGCAGCCAAGATAGGGTAGCGGGGGGCTCCGGGGAGCTGTTTTTT. It specifies CASSQDRVAGGSGELFF.

Comment on this clone: Other DNA sequences in this specimen translate into the identical CDR3. The rearrangement uses TRBV19 and TRBJ2-3; 8 nucleotides align to TRBD2. V lost 4 bases to trimming and J lost 0 bases; unmatched junction nucleotides: 3. This CDR3 is built from 15 residues. Looked up from germline, CDR1 is LNHDA and CDR2 is SQIVND (reference sequence). CDR3 coding DNA: TGTGCCAGTAGTAGCGGGGGGCTTAGCACAGATACGCAGTATTTT. This encodes CASSSGGLSTDTQYF.

This chain connects TRBV6-1 to TRBJ2-7, with D tentatively TRBD1 (5 bases). V was clipped by 7 bases and J by 2 bases, with 15 bases between them. The CDR3 runs to 14 residues. The germline gives CDR1 MNHNS, CDR2 SASEGT. The DNA of the CDR3 is TGTGCCAGCAAACTCAGGGAAAGGACCTACGAGCAGTACTTC. Its translation: CASKLRERTYEQYF.

This clone has just a few counts. The chain is built from TRBV2 and TRBJ2-7; 8 nucleotides align to TRBD1. CDR1 SNHLY and CDR2 FYNNEI come from the germline V gene. The CDR3 is 16 amino acids. The V and J ends lost 6 bases and 0 bases, in that order; junction bases with no gene match: 10. CDR3 DNA sequence: TGTGCCAGCAGCCCTCCCCGGACAGGGAGCTCCTACGAGCAGTACTTC. Amino acids: CASSPPRTGSSYEQYF.

The rearrangement joins TRBV6-5 to TRBJ2-5; 7 bases align to TRBD1. With V trimmed by 5 bases and J by 4 bases, 1 base remained unmatched. Per germline, CDR1 MNHEY and CDR2 SVGAGI. This CDR3 is built from 12 residues. The CDR3 reads CASSRQGETQYF. CDR3 in DNA: TGTGCCAGCAGTCGACAGGGAGAGACCCAGTACTTC.

The genes are TRBV6-6 and TRBJ1-2, with 12 bases aligning to TRBD1. The germline V gene has CDR1 MNHNY and CDR2 SVGAGI (reference sequence). There are 15 residues in the CDR3. With V trimmed by 6 bases and J by 8 bases, 10 bases remained unmatched. In nucleotides, the CDR3 is TGTGCCAGCAGGAACGGGGGACAGGGGGCGCGGGGCTACACCTTC. Translated: CASRNGGQGARGYTF.

J is TRBJ1-2 and V is TRBV4-1; D may be TRBD1 (5 bases). Germline V gene lookup returns CDR1 MGHRA and CDR2 YSYEKL. The ends were cut back, 0 bases at V and 7 bases at J, with 9 bases in the middle. The CDR3 consists of 13 residues. The CDR3 here is CASSQDRELGYTF. The CDR3 DNA reads as TGCGCCAGCAGCCAAGACAGGGAACTTGGCTACACCTTC.

The chain uses TRBV11-2 and TRBJ2-3; the D gene is possibly TRBD2 (6 bases). V was cut by 5 bases and J by 5 bases, with 23 bases left in between. The CDR3 runs 17 residues. Germline V gene data show CDR1 as SGHAT and CDR2 as FQNNGV. CDR3 nucleotides: TGTGCCAGCAGCAACATGGTGGCGTCGGTGGGGGGAGATACGCAGTATTTT. Amino acids: CASSNMVASVGGDTQYF.

About this clone: The sample contains more than one DNA sequence encoding this CDR3. This chain links TRBV27 with TRBJ1-5; 8 bases align to TRBD1. CDR1 and CDR2 from the germline V gene are MNHEY and SMNVEV (reference sequence). The CDR3 extends over 15 amino acids. With 2 bases clipped from V and 4 bases from J, the junction kept 4 bases outside the gene matches. As DNA, the CDR3 is TGTGCCAGCAGTTTAGGGACAGGAGGGAATCAGCCCCAGCATTTT. Protein: CASSLGTGGNQPQHF.